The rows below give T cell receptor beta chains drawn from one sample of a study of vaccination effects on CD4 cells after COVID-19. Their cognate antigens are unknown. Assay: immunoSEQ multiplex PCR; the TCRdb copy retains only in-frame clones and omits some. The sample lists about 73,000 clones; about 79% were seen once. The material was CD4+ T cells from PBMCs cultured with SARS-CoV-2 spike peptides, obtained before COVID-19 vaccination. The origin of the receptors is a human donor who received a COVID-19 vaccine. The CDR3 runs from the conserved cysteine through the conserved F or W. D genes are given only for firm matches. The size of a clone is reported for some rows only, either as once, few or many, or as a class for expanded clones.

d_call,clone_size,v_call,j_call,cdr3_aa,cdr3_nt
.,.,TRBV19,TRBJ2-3,CASSIGGVIIPDTQYF,TGTGCCAGTAGTATCGGAGGGGTGATAATACCAGATACGCAGTATTTT
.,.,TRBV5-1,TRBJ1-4,CASSLAAGSNEKLFF,TGCGCCAGCAGCTTGGCGGCGGGCAGTAATGAAAAACTGTTTTTT
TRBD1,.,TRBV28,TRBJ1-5,CASSWSGRGANQPQHF,TGTGCCAGCAGTTGGAGCGGCAGGGGGGCCAATCAGCCCCAGCATTTT
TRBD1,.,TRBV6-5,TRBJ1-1,CASTLDRVGTEAFF,TGTGCCAGCACCTTGGACAGGGTGGGGACTGAAGCTTTCTTT
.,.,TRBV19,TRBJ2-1,CASSNRVGDEQFF,TGTGCCAGTAGTAACAGGGTTGGGGATGAGCAGTTCTTC
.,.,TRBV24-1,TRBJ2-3,CATSGTTDTQYF,TGTGCCACCAGTGGGACCACAGATACGCAGTATTTT
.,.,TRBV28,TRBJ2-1,CASSLFRPSEQFF,TGTGCCAGCAGTTTGTTCAGACCGTCCGAGCAGTTCTTC
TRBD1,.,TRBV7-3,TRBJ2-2,CASSPGQRNTGELFF,TGTGCCAGCAGCCCGGGACAGCGGAACACCGGGGAGCTGTTTTTT
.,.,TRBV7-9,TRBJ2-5,CASSSPARQETQYF,TGTGCCAGCAGCTCCCCCGCCCGTCAAGAGACCCAGTACTTC
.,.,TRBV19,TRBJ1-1,CASSRGGGMATEAFF,TGTGCCAGTAGTAGAGGCGGGGGGATGGCCACTGAAGCTTTCTTT
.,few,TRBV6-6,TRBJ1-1,CASARANTEAFF,TGTGCCAGCGCCAGGGCGAACACTGAAGCTTTCTTT
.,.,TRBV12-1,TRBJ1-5,CASHSGSRASQPQHF,TGTGCCAGTCACTCAGGGAGCAGGGCCAGTCAGCCCCAGCATTTT
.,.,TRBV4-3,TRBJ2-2,CASSQEGGTGELFF,TGCGCCAGCAGCCAAGAAGGGGGCACCGGGGAGCTGTTTTTT
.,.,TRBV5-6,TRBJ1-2,CASSLTSAWGYTF,TGTGCCAGCAGCTTGACCTCAGCCTGGGGCTACACCTTC
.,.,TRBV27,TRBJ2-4,CASSLRWQAGSKNIQYF,TGTGCCAGCAGTTTACGTTGGCAGGCCGGGTCCAAAAACATTCAGTACTTC
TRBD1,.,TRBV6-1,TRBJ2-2,CASSEKVRGQRSGELFF,TGTGCCAGCAGTGAAAAGGTTCGGGGACAGCGGTCGGGGGAGCTGTTTTTT
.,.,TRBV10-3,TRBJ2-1,CAISGLEEQFF,TGTGCCATCAGTGGGCTAGAGGAGCAGTTCTTC
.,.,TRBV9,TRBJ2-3,CASSVVRDTQYF,TGTGCCAGCAGCGTAGTTAGAGATACGCAGTATTTT